Given below is one T cell receptor beta chain in context. Its cognate antigen is unknown. TCRdb keeps only in-frame clones here, not all; method: immunoSEQ multiplex PCR. Found here are tens of thousands of clones, under 95% of them singletons; the top ten hold 1.6%. The data originate from a study of Tregs in tolerant kidney transplant recipients. Study outcomes and limitations: In tolerant patients, donor-specific Tregs outgrew total Tregs, suggesting antigen-driven expansion. Validation in larger populations is needed because few patients were studied.

Mixed chimerism was transient after nonmyeloablative marrow transplants from related graft donors. Thawed PBMCs were FACS-sorted into unstimulated CD4+CD25+CD127- regulatory T cells, CD4+CD25- non-regulatory cells, CD4 and CD8 cells. Germline V gene lookup returns CDR1 SGHTA and CDR2 FQGNSA. The J segment lost 6 bases and the V segment lost 5 bases, leaving 10 bases of the junction unmatched. The CDR3 has 16 amino acids. Here the sequenced sample was CD4+ T cells from blood (PBMCs), taken 12 months after the transplant. This clonotype was obtained from a human patient who received a combined kidney and bone marrow transplant. Some of the T cells might come from the graft donor. V usage is TRBV7-2 and J usage is TRBJ2-3, with 11 bases lining up with TRBD2. The CDR3 DNA follows: TGTGCCAGCAGCCCTGTCCTAGCGGGGGGAGCGGATACGCAGTATTTT. This codes for CASSPVLAGGADTQYF.